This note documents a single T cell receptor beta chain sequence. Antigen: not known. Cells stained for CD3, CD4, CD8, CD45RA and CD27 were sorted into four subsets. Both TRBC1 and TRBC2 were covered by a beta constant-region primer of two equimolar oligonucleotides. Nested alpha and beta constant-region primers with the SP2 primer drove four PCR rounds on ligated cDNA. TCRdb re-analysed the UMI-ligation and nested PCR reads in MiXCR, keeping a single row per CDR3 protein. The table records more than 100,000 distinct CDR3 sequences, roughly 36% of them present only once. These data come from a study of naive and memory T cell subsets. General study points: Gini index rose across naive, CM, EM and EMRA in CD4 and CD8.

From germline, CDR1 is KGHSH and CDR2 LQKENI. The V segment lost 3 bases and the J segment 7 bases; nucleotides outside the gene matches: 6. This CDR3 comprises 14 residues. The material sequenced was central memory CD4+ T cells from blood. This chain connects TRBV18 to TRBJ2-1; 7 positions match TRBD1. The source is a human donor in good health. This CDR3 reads CASSPRTGKNEQFF. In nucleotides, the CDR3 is TGTGCCAGCTCACCCAGGACAGGAAAGAATGAGCAGTTCTTC.